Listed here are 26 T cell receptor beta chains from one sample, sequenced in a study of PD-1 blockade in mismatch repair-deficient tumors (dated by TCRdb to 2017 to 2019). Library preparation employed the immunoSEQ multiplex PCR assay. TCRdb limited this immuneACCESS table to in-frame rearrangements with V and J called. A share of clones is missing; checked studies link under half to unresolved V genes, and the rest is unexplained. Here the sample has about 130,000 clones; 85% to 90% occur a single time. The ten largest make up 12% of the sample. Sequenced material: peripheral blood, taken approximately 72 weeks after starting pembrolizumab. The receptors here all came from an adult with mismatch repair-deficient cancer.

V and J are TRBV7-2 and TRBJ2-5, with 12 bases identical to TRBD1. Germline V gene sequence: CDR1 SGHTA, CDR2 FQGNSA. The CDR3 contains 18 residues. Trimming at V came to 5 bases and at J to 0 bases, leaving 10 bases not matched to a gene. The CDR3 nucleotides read TGTGCCAGCAGCAAGACGGGACAGGGGGCAACGTACCAAGAGACCCAGTACTTC. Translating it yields CASSKTGQGATYQETQYF.

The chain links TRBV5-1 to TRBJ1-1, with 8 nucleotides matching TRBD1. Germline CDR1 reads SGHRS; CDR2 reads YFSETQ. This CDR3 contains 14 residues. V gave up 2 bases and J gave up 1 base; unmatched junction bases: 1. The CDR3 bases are TGCGCCAGCAGCTTCGGACAGGGGAACACTGAAGCTTTCTTT. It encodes CASSFGQGNTEAFF.

Here the CDR3 DNA reads TGCGCCAGCAGCCAAGCGATAGGACTAGCCGGGGAGCTGTTTTTT. As protein: CASSQAIGLAGELFF. The rearrangement joins TRBV4-3 to TRBJ2-2, with 7 bases fitting TRBD2. This CDR3 is 15 amino acids long. V was clipped by 1 base and J by 6 bases; unmatched bases: 5. CDR1 and CDR2 from the germline V gene are LGHNA and YSLEER.

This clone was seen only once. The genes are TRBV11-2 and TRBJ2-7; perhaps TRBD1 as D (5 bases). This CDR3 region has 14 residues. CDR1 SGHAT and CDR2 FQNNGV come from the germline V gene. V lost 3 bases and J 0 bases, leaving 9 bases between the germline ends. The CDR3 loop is CASSFLDSSYEQYF. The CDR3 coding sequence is TGTGCCAGCAGCTTTTTAGACAGCTCCTACGAGCAGTACTTC.

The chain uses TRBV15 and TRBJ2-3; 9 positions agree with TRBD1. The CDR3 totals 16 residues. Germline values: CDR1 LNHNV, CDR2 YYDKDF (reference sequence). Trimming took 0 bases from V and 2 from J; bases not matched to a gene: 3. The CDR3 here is CATSRDRDRVTDTQYF. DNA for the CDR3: TGTGCCACCAGCAGAGACCGGGACAGGGTCACAGATACGCAGTATTTT.

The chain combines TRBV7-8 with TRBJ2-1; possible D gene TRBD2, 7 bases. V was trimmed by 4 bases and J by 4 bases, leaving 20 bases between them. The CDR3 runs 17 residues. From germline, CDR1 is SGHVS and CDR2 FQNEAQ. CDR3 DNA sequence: TGTGCCAGCAGCTCCTCATTTGGGGGGGGCTTTTACAATGAGCAGTTCTTC. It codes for CASSSSFGGGFYNEQFF. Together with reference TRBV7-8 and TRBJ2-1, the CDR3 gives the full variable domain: GAGVSQSPRYKVAKRGQDVALRCDPISGHVSLFWYQQALGQGPEFLTYFQNEAQLDKSGLPSDRFFAERPEGSVSTLKIQRTQQEDSAVYLCASSSSFGGGFYNEQFFGPGTRLTVL.

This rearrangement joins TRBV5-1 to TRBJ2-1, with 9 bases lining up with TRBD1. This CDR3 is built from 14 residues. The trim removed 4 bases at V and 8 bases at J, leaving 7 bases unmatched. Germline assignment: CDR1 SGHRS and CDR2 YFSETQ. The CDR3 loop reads CASSLWDRVDEQFF. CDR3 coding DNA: TGCGCCAGCAGCCTATGGGACAGGGTCGATGAGCAGTTCTTC.

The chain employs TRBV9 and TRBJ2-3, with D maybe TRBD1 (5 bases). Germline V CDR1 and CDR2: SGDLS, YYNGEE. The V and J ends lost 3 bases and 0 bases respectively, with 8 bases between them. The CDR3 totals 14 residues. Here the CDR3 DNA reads TGTGCCAGCAGCGCGGACACTAGCACAGATACGCAGTATTTT. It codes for CASSADTSTDTQYF.

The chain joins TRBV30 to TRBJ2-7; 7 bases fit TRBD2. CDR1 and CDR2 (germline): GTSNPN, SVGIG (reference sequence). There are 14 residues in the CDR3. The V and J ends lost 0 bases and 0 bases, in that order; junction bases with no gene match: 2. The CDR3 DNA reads TGTGCCTGGAGTGTACGCGGGAGCTCCTACGAGCAGTACTTC. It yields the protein CAWSVRGSSYEQYF.

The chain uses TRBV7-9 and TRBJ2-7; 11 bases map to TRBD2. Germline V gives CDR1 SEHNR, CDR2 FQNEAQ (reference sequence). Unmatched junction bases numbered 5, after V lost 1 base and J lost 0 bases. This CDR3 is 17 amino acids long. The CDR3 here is CASSLDPGTSGSYEQYF. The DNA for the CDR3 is TGTGCCAGCAGCTTAGATCCGGGGACTAGCGGCTCCTACGAGCAGTACTTC. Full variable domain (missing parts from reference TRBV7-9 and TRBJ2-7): DTGVSQNPRHKITKRGQNVTFRCDPISEHNRLYWYRQTLGQGPEFLTYFQNEAQLEKSRLLSDRFSAERPKGSFSTLEIQRTEQGDSAMYLCASSLDPGTSGSYEQYFGPGTRLTVT.

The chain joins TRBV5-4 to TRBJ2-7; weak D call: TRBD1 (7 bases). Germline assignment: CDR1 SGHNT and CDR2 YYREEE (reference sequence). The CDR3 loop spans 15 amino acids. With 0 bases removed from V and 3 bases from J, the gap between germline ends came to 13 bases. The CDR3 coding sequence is TGTGCCAGCAGCTTGGGACAGGGAGGTATCTACGAGCAGTACTTC. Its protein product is CASSLGQGGIYEQYF.

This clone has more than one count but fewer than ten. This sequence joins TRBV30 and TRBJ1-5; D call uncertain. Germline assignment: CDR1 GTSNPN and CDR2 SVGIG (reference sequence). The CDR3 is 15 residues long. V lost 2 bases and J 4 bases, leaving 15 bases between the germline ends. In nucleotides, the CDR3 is TGTGCCTGGAGTCCCCAGGCCGTTGGGAATCAGCCCCAGCATTTT. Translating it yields CAWSPQAVGNQPQHF.

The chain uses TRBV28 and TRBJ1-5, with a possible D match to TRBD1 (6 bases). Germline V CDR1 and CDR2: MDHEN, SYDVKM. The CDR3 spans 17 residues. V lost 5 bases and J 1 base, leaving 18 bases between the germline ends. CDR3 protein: CASSPGDKIVSNQPQHF. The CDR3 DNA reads TGTGCCAGCAGTCCGGGGGACAAAATAGTCAGCAATCAGCCCCAGCATTTT. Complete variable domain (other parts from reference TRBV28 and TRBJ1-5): DVKVTQSSRYLVKRTGEKVFLECVQDMDHENMFWYRQDPGLGLRLIYFSYDVKMKEKGDIPEGYSVSREKKERFSLILESASTNQTSMYLCASSPGDKIVSNQPQHFGDGTRLSIL.

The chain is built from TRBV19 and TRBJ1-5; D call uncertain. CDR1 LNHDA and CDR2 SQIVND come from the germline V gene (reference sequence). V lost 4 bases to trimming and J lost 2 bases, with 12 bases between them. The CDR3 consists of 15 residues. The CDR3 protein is CASSKVSGGNQPQHF. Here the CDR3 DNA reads TGTGCCAGTAGTAAGGTCTCCGGGGGCAATCAGCCCCAGCATTTT.

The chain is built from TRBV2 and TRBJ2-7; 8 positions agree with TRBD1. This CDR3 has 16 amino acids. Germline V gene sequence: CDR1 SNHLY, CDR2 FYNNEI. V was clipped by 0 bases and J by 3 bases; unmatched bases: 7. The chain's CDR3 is CASSEAGQAINYEQYF. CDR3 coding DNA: TGTGCCAGCAGTGAAGCGGGACAGGCCATTAACTACGAGCAGTACTTC.

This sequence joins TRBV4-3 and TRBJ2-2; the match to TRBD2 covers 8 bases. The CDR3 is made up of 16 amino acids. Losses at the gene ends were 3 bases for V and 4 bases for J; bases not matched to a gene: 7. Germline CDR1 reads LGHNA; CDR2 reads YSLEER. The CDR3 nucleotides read TGCGCCAGCAGCCATATCTCTAGCGGGCCCACCGGGGAGCTGTTTTTT. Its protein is CASSHISSGPTGELFF.

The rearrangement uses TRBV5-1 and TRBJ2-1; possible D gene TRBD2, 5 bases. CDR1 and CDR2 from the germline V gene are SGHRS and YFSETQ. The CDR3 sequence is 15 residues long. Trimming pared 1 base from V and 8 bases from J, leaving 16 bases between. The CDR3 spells CASSLYQAGGHEQFF. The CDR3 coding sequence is TGCGCCAGCAGCTTGTATCAGGCGGGCGGCCATGAGCAGTTCTTC.

CDR3: CASSHRVMFTDTQYF. In nucleotides, the CDR3 is TGTGCCAGCAGCCACCGGGTGATGTTCACAGATACGCAGTATTTT. The V gene is TRBV28, the J gene TRBJ2-3; the D is unclear. The CDR3 has 15 amino acids. CDR1 MDHEN and CDR2 SYDVKM come from the germline V gene. The V end lost 6 bases, the J end lost 2 bases, and 15 bases lay between the germline ends. The full variable domain, in which reference TRBV28 and TRBJ2-3 provide the parts outside the CDR3, is DVKVTQSSRYLVKRTGEKVFLECVQDMDHENMFWYRQDPGLGLRLIYFSYDVKMKEKGDIPEGYSVSREKKERFSLILESASTNQTSMYLCASSHRVMFTDTQYFGPGTRLTVL.

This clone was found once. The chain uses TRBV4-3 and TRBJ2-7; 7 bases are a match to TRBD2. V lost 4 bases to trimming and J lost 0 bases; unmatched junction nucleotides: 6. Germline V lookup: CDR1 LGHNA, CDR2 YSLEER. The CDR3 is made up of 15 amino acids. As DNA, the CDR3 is TGCGCCAGCAGCCTAGGGACTACTTACTCCTACGAGCAGTACTTC. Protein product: CASSLGTTYSYEQYF.

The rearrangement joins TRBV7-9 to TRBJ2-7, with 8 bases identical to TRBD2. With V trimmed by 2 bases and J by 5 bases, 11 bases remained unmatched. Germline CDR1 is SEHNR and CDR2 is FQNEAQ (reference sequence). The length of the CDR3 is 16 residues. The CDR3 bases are TGTGCCAGCAGCTTAACAGCGGGAGCCTCGGCTGACGAGCAGTACTTC. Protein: CASSLTAGASADEQYF.

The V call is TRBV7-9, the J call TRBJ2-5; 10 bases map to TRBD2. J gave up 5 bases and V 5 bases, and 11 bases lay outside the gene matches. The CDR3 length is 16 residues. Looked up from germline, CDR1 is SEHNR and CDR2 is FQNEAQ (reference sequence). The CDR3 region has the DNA TGTGCCAGCAGCACTCCTAGCGGGAGAGAGTTTGAGACCCAGTACTTC. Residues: CASSTPSGREFETQYF. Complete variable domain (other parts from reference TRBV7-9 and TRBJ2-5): DTGVSQNPRHKITKRGQNVTFRCDPISEHNRLYWYRQTLGQGPEFLTYFQNEAQLEKSRLLSDRFSAERPKGSFSTLEIQRTEQGDSAMYLCASSTPSGREFETQYFGPGTRLLVL.

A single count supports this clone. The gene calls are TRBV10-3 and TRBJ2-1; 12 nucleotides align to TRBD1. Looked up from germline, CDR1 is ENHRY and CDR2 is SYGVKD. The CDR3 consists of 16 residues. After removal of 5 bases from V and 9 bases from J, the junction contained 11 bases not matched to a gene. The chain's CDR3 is CAISPGTGGFTGEQFF. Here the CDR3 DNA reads TGTGCCATCAGTCCTGGGACAGGGGGCTTCACAGGTGAGCAGTTCTTC.

The CDR3 loop is CASRSEETQYF. CDR3 nucleotide sequence: TGTGCCAGCAGATCGGAGGAGACCCAGTACTTC. The chain carries TRBV6-5 and TRBJ2-5; no definite D call. Per germline, CDR1 MNHEY and CDR2 SVGAGI. The V and J ends lost 6 bases and 5 bases respectively, with 7 bases between them. CDR3 size: 11 residues.

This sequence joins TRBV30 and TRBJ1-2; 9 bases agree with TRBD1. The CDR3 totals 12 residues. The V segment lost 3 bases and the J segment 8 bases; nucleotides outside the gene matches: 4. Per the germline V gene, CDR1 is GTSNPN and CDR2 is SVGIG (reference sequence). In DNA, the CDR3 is TGTGCCTGGAGCAGAACAGGGGGCGGCTACACCTTC. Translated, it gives CAWSRTGGGYTF.

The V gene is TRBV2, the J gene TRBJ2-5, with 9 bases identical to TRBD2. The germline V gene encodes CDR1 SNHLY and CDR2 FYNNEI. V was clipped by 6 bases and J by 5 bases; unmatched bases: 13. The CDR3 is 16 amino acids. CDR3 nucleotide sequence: TGTGCCAGCAGCCAGGAAGCGGGAGGTTGGCGGGAGACCCAGTACTTC. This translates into CASSQEAGGWRETQYF.

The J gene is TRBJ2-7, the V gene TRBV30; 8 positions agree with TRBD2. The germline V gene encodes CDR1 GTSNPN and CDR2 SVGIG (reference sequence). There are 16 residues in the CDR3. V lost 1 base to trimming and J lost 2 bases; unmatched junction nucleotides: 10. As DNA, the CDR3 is TGTGCCTGGAGTGCCCAGACCCTAGCGGGTACCTACGAGCAGTACTTC. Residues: CAWSAQTLAGTYEQYF.